This T cell receptor (beta chain) is drawn from a study of blood T cell repertoires in COVID-19. At the level of the study: Specimens from acute and convalescent COVID-19 originated in the United States, Italy and Spain. From T cells, B-cell-depleted T cells, or PBMCs came the material, which was cDNA or gDNA.

CDR3 length equals 15 residues. Germline V gene sequence: CDR1 MNHEY, CDR2 SVGAGI. V lost 2 bases to trimming and J lost 5 bases; unmatched junction nucleotides: 5. In the authors' workflow: Researchers report that nucleated cell counts were estimated from reference gene primer amplification. Produced via immunoSEQ multiplex PCR; TCRdb's table is partial and in-frame only. V and J calls and clone size come straight from that table; D and trimming were deduced from the DNA. Seen here are over 140,000 clones, around 78% observed once, and the top ten hold around 4.8%. This chain links TRBV6-5 with TRBJ1-4; TRBD1 matches 7 bases. The sample taken for sequencing was peripheral blood. This clonotype was sampled from a woman older than 75 with active or convalescent COVID-19. As DNA, the CDR3 is TGTGCCAGCAGTTACCAAGGGGGCGGGAATGAAAAACTGTTTTTT. It yields the protein CASSYQGGGNEKLFF.